A single TCR beta chain is shown here with its context. Its binding antigen is unknown. The data were taken from a study of monozygotic twins with inflammatory bowel disease (dated by TCRdb to the late 2010s). Describing the broader study: The complete study included 28 monozygotic twin pairs: 19 IBD-discordant Danish pairs and nine German pairs, of which four were IBD-concordant and five were IBD-discordant. Disease-associated traits were sought mainly through comparisons between IBD patients and their genetically identical healthy co-twins within discordant pairs. Each individual had, on average, about 151 000 unique TCRalpha sequences and 181 000 unique TCRbeta sequences available for analysis.

The investigation overall reported the following: Compared with healthy twins, IBD patients shared fewer clonotypes with other individuals, and the difference was most pronounced in patients with signs of disease activity. No difference in repertoire similarity was observed between concordant and discordant twins, possibly owing to limited statistical power. No single strong signal or clonotype linked to IBD turned up in the results, so the idea that one exists was not supported. Because patients received different immunosuppressive treatments, the repertoires may have picked up extra background noise and variability between individuals. A decrease in TCRbeta repertoire diversity, as measured by inverse Simpson index, was observed in IBD patients compared with their healthy co-twins. The analysis was unable to tell different T cell subtypes apart.

From each donor, an approximately 2.3 ml peripheral blood sample was drawn into PAXgene tubes and stored at -80 degrees C. Total RNA was isolated from whole blood with the PAXgene blood miRNA kit on an automated QIAcube, without T cell sorting. Peripheral blood from monozygotic twin pairs who were concordant or discordant for inflammatory bowel disease underwent deep TCRalpha and TCRbeta repertoire profiling using unique molecular barcoding. Smoking habits were recorded for all twin pairs, with individuals classified as current, former or never smokers. From the cysteine through the phenylalanine, the CDR3 covers 15 amino acids. The nucleotide record is missing. The germline V gene (reference sequence) supplies CDR1 DFQATT and CDR2 SNEGSKA. Libraries were constructed by 5' RACE. For each TCR library, around 3,800 ng of total RNA was used. cDNA was synthesized with SMARTScribe reverse transcriptase in eight separate reactions per sample. Unique molecular identifiers containing a 6-nucleotide sample barcode were introduced through template switching during cDNA synthesis. TCRalpha and TCRbeta cDNA was amplified by two nested PCRs of approximately 17 and 9 cycles, with bead purification after each PCR. Before amplification, the cDNA was both treated with uracil DNA-glycosylase and purified with the QIAquick PCR purification kit. In the second PCR, Illumina TruSeq-compatible adapters and sample-specific barcodes were added. TapeStation and Qubit were used to check library quality and concentration, and 5 to 6.5 ng of each library was pooled. The pooled libraries were sequenced with 2 x 100 bp reads and custom sequencing primers on an Illumina HiSeq2500 single-index Rapid Run. The study's processing was this. UMI-based consensus assembly with MiGEC version 1.2.6 was used to correct PCR and sequencing errors. MiXCR version 2.1.1 handled V(D)J alignment, clonotype assembly and CDR3 extraction. Gene usage, clonotype sharing and MAIT/NKT TCR abundance were normalised by analysing the top 1000, 10 000 and 20 000 clonotypes per sample. Diversity was computed as the inverse Simpson index with the vegan R package after downsampling to 27 000 UMIs. Statistical testing used paired Mann-Whitney U tests on the discordant twin pairs and applied Benjamini-Hochberg correction for multiple testing. After reprocessing by TCRdb, each CDR3 protein sequence is one entry, and no DNA is given. The V and J calls and clone size come from TCRdb's table, not from the authors' own analysis. This sample's table has entries for under 200,000 distinct CDR3 sequences. The top ten hold 2.8% of the sample.

Specimen: blood. The chain employs TRBV20-1 and TRBJ2-7; TCRdb calls TRBD2, which cannot be checked without DNA. This TCR was recovered from a human donor with ulcerative colitis or Crohn's disease, or a healthy co-twin of an affected twin (not recorded which). CDR3 protein: CSVQGLAEISYEQYF.